This T cell receptor (beta chain) was sequenced for a study of cytomegalovirus exposure and HLA in healthy donors. As for the study in general: Membership in the Caucasian-associated ancestry cluster was found for approximately 85% of roughly 360 genotyped donors.

13 Jbeta primers and 60 Vbeta primers were used for the PCR. TCRdb keeps only in-frame clones here, not all; method: immunoSEQ multiplex PCR. This repertoire shows 90,000 to 130,000 clones, 70% found once; its top ten account for 8% to 9.5%. Points from the study as a whole: Later on, an analysis found that several of the most significant clusters appeared to be linked to common viral pathogens, which included parvovirus B19.

About this clone: Antigen unknown.

Sequences were obtained from PBMCs. This clonotype was obtained from a man aged 25 to 40 in good health and CMV-seropositive.

CDR3: CASSKGGTQYF. The DNA of the CDR3 is TGCGCCAGCAGCAAAGGAGGGACCCAGTACTTC. The chain employs TRBV4-1 and TRBJ2-5, with D perhaps TRBD2 (5 bases). Germline assignment: CDR1 MGHRA and CDR2 YSYEKL. V lost 5 bases to trimming and J lost 7 bases, with 8 bases between them. The CDR3 loop spans 11 amino acids.